This section outlines one T cell receptor beta chain sequence together with its context. This specimen comes from a study of Ad26.COV2.S vaccination and SARS-CoV-2 variants. Described treatment: some 20 received Ad26.COV2.S at low or high dose, single or two shots; about 5 received placebo; per-sample allocation not given. Day 63 following the first vaccine or placebo injection was when the samples were taken. The data were produced by immunoSEQ multiplex PCR, yet TCRdb's version contains in-frame clones alone and is incomplete. The table includes more than 300,000 clones, around 83% detected once. Trimming took off 4 bases at V and 4 bases at J, with 7 bases between the two ends. Germline V lookup: CDR1 LGHNA, CDR2 YNFKEQ. The CDR3 sequence is 12 residues long.

The V gene is TRBV4-2, the J gene TRBJ1-2; D unclear. This receptor was obtained from a person aged 18-65 years who received the Ad26.COV2.S COVID-19 vaccine or a placebo. The sample consisted of peripheral blood, taken in a trial of Ad26.COV2.S vaccine versus placebo. This CDR3 is CASSLGSYGYTF. In nucleotides, the CDR3 is TGTGCCAGCAGCCTCGGATCCTATGGCTACACCTTC.